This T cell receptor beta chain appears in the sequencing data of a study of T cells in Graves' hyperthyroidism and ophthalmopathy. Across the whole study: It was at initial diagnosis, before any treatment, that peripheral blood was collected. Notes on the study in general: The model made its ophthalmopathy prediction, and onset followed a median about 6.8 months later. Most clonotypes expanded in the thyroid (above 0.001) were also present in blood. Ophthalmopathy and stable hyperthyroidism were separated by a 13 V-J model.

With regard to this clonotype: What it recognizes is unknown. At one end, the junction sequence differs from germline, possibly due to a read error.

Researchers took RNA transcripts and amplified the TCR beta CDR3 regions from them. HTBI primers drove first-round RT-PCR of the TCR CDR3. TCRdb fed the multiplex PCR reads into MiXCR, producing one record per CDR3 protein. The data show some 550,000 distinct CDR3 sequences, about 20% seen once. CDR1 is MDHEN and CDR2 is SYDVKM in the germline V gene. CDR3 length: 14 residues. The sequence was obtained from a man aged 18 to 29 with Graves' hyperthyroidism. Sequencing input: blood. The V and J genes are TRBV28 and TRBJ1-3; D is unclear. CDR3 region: CASSFTASGNTIYF. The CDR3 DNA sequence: TGTGCCAGCAGTTTTACAGCGTCAGGAAACACTATATATTTT.